This TCR beta chain originates from a study of T cells in Graves' hyperthyroidism and ophthalmopathy. Patients counted as stable if ophthalmopathy did not develop within 18 months. Disease duration under 2 months; hyperthyroidism patients were aged 18 to 65. Authors of the study amplified TCR beta CDR3 regions from RNA transcripts. Carried out on the TCR CDR3, a first-round RT-PCR used the HTBI primer set. TCRdb fed the multiplex PCR reads into MiXCR, producing one record per CDR3 protein. The sample has fewer than 550,000 distinct CDR3 sequences, around 16% seen once. In its sample, this clonotype was seen many times. Antigen specificity is unknown. The study, taken as a whole, reports: Appearing also in blood were most of the thyroid clonotypes expanded above 0.001. The model foresaw ophthalmopathy a median around 6.4 months prior to onset.

Sequenced input: blood. This TCR came from a woman in her late teens or twenties with Graves' hyperthyroidism.

Written as DNA, the CDR3 is TGTGCCAGCAGCTTATTATGGACAGGCCCTCAAGAGACCCAGTACTTC. This gives the protein CASSLLWTGPQETQYF. This rearrangement joins TRBV7-2 to TRBJ2-5; 7 bases fit TRBD1. Germline V gene data show CDR1 as SGHTA and CDR2 as FQGNSA. V gave up 2 bases and J gave up 2 bases; unmatched junction bases: 8. This CDR3 contains 16 residues.